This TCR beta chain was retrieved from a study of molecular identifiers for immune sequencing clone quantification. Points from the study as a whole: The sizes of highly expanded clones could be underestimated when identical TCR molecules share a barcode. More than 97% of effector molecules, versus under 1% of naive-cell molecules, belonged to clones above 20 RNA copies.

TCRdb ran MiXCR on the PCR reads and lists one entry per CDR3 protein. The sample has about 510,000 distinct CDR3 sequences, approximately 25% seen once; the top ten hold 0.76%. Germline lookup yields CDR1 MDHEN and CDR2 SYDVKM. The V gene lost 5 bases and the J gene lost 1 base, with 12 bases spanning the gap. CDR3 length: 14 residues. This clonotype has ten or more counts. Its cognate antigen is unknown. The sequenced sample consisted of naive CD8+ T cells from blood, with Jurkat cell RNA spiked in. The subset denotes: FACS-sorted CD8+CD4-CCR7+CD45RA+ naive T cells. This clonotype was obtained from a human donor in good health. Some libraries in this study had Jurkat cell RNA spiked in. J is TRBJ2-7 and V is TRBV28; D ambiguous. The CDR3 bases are TGTGCCAGCAGTGCCCGTCTGGTTTCCTACGAGCAGTACTTC. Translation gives CASSARLVSYEQYF.